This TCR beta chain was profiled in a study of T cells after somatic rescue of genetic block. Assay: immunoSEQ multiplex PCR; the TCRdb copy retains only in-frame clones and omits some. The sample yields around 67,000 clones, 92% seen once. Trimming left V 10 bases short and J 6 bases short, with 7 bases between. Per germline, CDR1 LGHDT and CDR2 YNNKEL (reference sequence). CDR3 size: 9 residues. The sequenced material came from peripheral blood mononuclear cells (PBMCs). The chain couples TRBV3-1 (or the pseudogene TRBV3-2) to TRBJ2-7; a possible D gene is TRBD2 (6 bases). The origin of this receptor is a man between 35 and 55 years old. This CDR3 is CATGVEQYF. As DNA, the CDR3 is TGTGCCACGGGAGTCGAGCAGTACTTC.